The rows below give T cell receptor beta chains drawn from one sample of a study of STAT3 mutations in large granular lymphocyte leukemia. The data were produced by immunoSEQ multiplex PCR, yet TCRdb's version contains in-frame clones alone and is incomplete. The data contain under 15,000 clones, roughly three quarters of them singletons. The source material was peripheral blood mononuclear cells. Receptor source: a man aged 55-75 years with T-cell large granular lymphocyte leukemia. Some clones in this sample may be carry-over from other donors' samples. Both conserved end residues are part of each CDR3. D genes are given only for firm matches. Expanded clones are given a class, and other clones once, few, many or no size at all.

v_gene,abundance,j_gene,d_gene,CDR3aa,CDR3nt
TRBV30,-,TRBJ1-5,-,CAWSVRDNQPQHF,TGTGCCTGGAGTGTACGCGACAATCAGCCCCAGCATTTT
TRBV18,once,TRBJ2-3,-,CASSRTQGDTQYF,TGTGCCAGCTCACGAACCCAGGGGGATACGCAGTATTTT
TRBV5-1,-,TRBJ2-1,-,CASSLGESSYNEQFF,TGCGCCAGCAGCTTAGGGGAGAGCTCCTACAATGAGCAGTTCTTC
TRBV10-3,-,TRBJ1-5,-,CAISGGHLDDQPQHF,TGTGCCATCAGTGGGGGGCACCTAGACGATCAGCCCCAGCATTTT
TRBV18,-,TRBJ1-1,-,CASSPPSSGTNTEAFF,TGTGCCAGCTCACCACCGAGTTCAGGAACGAACACTGAAGCTTTCTTT
TRBV9,-,TRBJ2-1,-,CASSVGGEVWNEQFF,TGTGCCAGCAGCGTAGGGGGGGAGGTTTGGAATGAGCAGTTCTTC
TRBV5-6,once,TRBJ1-2,-,CASSSKGTASGYTF,TGTGCCAGCAGCTCCAAGGGGACGGCCTCTGGCTACACCTTC
TRBV5-1,once,TRBJ2-5,TRBD1,CASTGDRGTSRTQYF,TGCGCCAGCACCGGAGACAGGGGGACCTCCCGGACCCAGTACTTC
TRBV15,-,TRBJ2-5,-,CATSRDSTAGQLQETQYF,TGTGCCACCAGCAGAGATAGCACCGCCGGCCAGCTACAAGAGACCCAGTACTTC
TRBV12-5,-,TRBJ2-3,-,CASGLGTTDTQYF,TGTGCTAGTGGTTTGGGGACAACAGATACGCAGTATTTT
TRBV6-1,-,TRBJ2-4,-,CASSEIVGTPKNIQYF,TGTGCCAGCAGTGAAATCGTGGGGACTCCCAAAAACATTCAGTACTTC
TRBV6-1,medium-sized,TRBJ1-2,-,CAIERRGIEGYTF,TGTGCCATCGAGCGACGGGGTATAGAAGGCTACACCTTC
TRBV29-1,-,TRBJ1-2,TRBD1,CSVTGADYGYTF,TGCAGCGTTACAGGGGCAGATTATGGCTACACCTTC
TRBV29-1,-,TRBJ1-3,TRBD1,CSTGEGNTIYF,TGCAGCACAGGGGAAGGAAACACCATATATTTT
TRBV9,-,TRBJ1-2,TRBD1,CASTLTGTGNMDGYTF,TGTGCCAGCACCCTAACCGGGACAGGGAATATGGATGGCTACACCTTC
TRBV7-9,-,TRBJ2-2,TRBD2,CASWGLAGKTGELFF,TGTGCCAGCTGGGGGCTAGCGGGAAAAACCGGGGAGCTGTTTTTT
TRBV29-1,once,TRBJ1-4,-,CSVGLPNEKLFF,TGCAGCGTTGGGCTGCCGAATGAAAAACTGTTTTTT